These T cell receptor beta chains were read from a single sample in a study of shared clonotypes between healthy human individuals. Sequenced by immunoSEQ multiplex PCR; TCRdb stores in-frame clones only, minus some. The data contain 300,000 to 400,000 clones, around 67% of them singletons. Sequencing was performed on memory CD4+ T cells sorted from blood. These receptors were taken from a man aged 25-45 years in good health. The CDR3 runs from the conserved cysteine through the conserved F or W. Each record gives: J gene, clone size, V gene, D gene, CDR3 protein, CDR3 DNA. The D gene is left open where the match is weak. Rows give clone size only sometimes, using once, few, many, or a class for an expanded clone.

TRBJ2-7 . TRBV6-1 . CASSPGPGSSYEQYF TGTGCCAGCAGTCCCGGACCCGGGAGCTCCTACGAGCAGTACTTC
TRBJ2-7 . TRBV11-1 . CASSSSRGYSGFEQYF TGTGCCAGCAGCTCCTCCCGTGGTTATTCGGGCTTCGAGCAGTACTTC
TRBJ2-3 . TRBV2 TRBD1 CASSDRTGTTDTQYF TGTGCCAGCAGTGATAGGACAGGGACCACAGATACGCAGTATTTT
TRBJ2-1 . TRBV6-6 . CASSYSGQYYNEQFF TGTGCCAGCAGTTACTCGGGACAATACTACAATGAGCAGTTCTTC
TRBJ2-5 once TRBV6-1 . CASSEIAKETQYF TGTGCCAGCAGTGAAATAGCCAAAGAGACCCAGTACTTC
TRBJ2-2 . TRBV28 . CASSSHLTTGELFF TGTGCCAGCAGTTCCCACCTCACGACCGGGGAGCTGTTTTTT
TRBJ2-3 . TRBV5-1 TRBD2 CASSEGLAESTDTQYF TGCGCCAGCAGCGAGGGACTAGCGGAAAGCACAGATACGCAGTATTTT
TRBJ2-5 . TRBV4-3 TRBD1 CASSIDRGETQYF TGCGCCAGCAGCATAGACAGGGGAGAGACCCAGTACTTC
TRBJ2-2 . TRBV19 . CASSISRGTGELFF TGTGCCAGTAGTATTTCTAGAGGCACCGGGGAGCTGTTTTTT
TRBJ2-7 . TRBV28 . CASSLPGLSEQYF TGTGCCAGCAGTTTGCCGGGACTCAGCGAGCAGTACTTC
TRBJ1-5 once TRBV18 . CASSMRDFQPQHF TGTGCCAGCTCAATGAGGGATTTTCAGCCCCAGCATTTT
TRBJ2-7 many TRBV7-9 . CASSLAGVHYEQYF TGTGCCAGCAGCTTAGCAGGGGTTCATTACGAGCAGTACTTC
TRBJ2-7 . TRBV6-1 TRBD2 CASSEALAGAYEQYF TGTGCCAGCAGTGAAGCGCTAGCGGGAGCCTACGAGCAGTACTTC
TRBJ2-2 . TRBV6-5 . CATTLNTGELFF TGTGCCACCACATTGAACACCGGGGAGCTGTTTTTT
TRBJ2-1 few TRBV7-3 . CASSLGNGGYNEQFF TGTGCCAGCAGCCTAGGAAACGGGGGTTACAATGAGCAGTTCTTC
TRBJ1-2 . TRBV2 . CASSDLAGVGYTF TGTGCCAGCAGTGATTTGGCAGGGGTCGGCTACACCTTC
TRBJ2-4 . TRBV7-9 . CASSSDRTGRSGPGNIQYF TGTGCCAGCAGCTCAGACAGGACGGGTCGAAGCGGGCCGGGAAACATTCAGTACTTC
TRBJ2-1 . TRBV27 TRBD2 CASRDFRLAGGGNEQFF TGTGCCAGCAGGGACTTTCGGCTAGCGGGAGGGGGCAATGAGCAGTTCTTC
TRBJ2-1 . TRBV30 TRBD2 CAWLKRESYNEQFF TGTGCCTGGTTGAAGCGGGAGAGTTACAATGAGCAGTTCTTC